These 20 T cell receptor beta chains were sequenced from one sample in a study of cytomegalovirus exposure and HLA in healthy donors. Amplification used 60 Vbeta primers and 13 Jbeta primers. Repertoires were generated with immunoSEQ multiplex PCR, while TCRdb's copy carries only in-frame clones and drops some. This table holds some 120,000 clones, 74% found once. The material sequenced was PBMCs. All receptors derive from a woman in her 50s in good health and CMV-seropositive.

This chain uses TRBV28 with TRBJ1-1; 7 bases are a match to TRBD1. V was clipped by 6 bases and J by 6 bases; unmatched bases: 4. Germline CDR1 and CDR2: MDHEN and SYDVKM. The CDR3 has 12 amino acids. CDR3 region: CASRSGGAEAFF. CDR3 DNA: TGTGCCAGCAGATCAGGGGGAGCTGAAGCTTTCTTT.

CDR3 nucleotides: TGTGCCAGCAGTTTCACACAGGGGAGCGGTGGAAACACCATATATTTT. This encodes CASSFTQGSGGNTIYF. The V gene is TRBV6-5, the J gene TRBJ1-3; 7 bases match TRBD1. V shed 4 bases, J shed 3 bases, and the junction held 9 bases outside the gene matches. The CDR3 is 16 residues long. The germline V gene has CDR1 MNHEY and CDR2 SVGAGI.

This clone was picked up a small number of times. This chain joins TRBV7-6 and TRBJ2-3; TRBD2 agrees at 8 bases. The CDR3 runs to 13 residues. Unmatched junction bases numbered 6, after V lost 5 bases and J lost 8 bases. Germline V gene lookup returns CDR1 SGHVS and CDR2 FNYEAQ. The CDR3 spells CASSPSGGSTQYF. Written as DNA, the CDR3 is TGTGCCAGCAGCCCCTCGGGGGGGAGTACGCAGTATTTT.

The V and J genes are TRBV30 and TRBJ2-7; D remains unclear. The CDR3 extends over 11 amino acids. V gave up 2 bases and J gave up 6 bases, with 8 bases separating them. Germline V lookup: CDR1 GTSNPN, CDR2 SVGIG (reference sequence). This CDR3 reads CAWSSGSEQYF. CDR3 nucleotides: TGTGCCTGGAGTTCCGGGTCCGAGCAGTACTTC. The full variable domain, in which reference TRBV30 and TRBJ2-7 provide the parts outside the CDR3, is SQTIHQWPATLVQPVGSPLSLECTVEGTSNPNLYWYRQAAGRGLQLLFYSVGIGQISSEVPQNLSASRPQDRQFILSSKKLLLSDSGFYLCAWSSGSEQYFGPGTRLTVT.

This clone was picked up one time. CDR3: CASSVEVGGSGANVLTF. The CDR3 DNA reads as TGTGCCAGCAGCGTAGAGGTGGGAGGGTCTGGGGCCAACGTCCTGACTTTC. V and J are TRBV9 and TRBJ2-6; 7 positions match TRBD2. CDR3 length: 17 residues. Per germline, CDR1 SGDLS and CDR2 YYNGEE. Unmatched junction bases numbered 4, after V lost 0 bases and J lost 1 base.

This clone was observed a few times. V is TRBV19 and J is TRBJ2-4, with TRBD1 as a possible D gene (5 bases). The V end was cut by 3 bases, the J end by 0 bases, with 18 bases between. Germline CDR1 and CDR2: LNHDA and SQIVND (reference sequence). The CDR3 contains 18 residues. CDR3 protein: CASSIRHDRLLAKNIQYF. In DNA, the CDR3 is TGTGCCAGTAGTATCAGACACGACAGATTACTAGCCAAAAACATTCAGTACTTC.

This clone was seen more than once but under ten times. This rearrangement joins TRBV11-2 to TRBJ2-5; perhaps TRBD1 as D (5 bases). This CDR3 spans 13 amino acids. Looked up from germline, CDR1 is SGHAT and CDR2 is FQNNGV. V lost 2 bases and J 5 bases, leaving 9 bases between the germline ends. The DNA for the CDR3 is TGTGCCAGCAGCTTACCAGGGTTGGAGACCCAGTACTTC. It translates to CASSLPGLETQYF.

The chain recombines TRBV27 with TRBJ2-5; no reliable D call. The CDR3 totals 14 residues. V was cut by 5 bases and J by 1 base, with 11 bases left in between. Germline V CDR1 and CDR2: MNHEY, SMNVEV (reference sequence). The CDR3 loop reads CASSPWSTQETQYF. The CDR3 nucleotides are TGTGCCAGCAGTCCTTGGAGCACCCAAGAGACCCAGTACTTC.

This CDR3 is CASTTGGSTDTQYF. In DNA, the CDR3 is TGCGCCAGCACTACGGGGGGTAGCACAGATACGCAGTATTTT. The chain is built from TRBV5-1 and TRBJ2-3, with 7 bases fitting TRBD2. J gave up 0 bases and V 6 bases, and 4 bases lay outside the gene matches. The CDR3 is made up of 14 amino acids. The V gene's germline CDR1 is SGHRS and CDR2 YFSETQ.

The chain carries TRBV5-6 and TRBJ1-2, with a tentative D call TRBD1 (5 bases). Trimming removed 1 base at V and 7 bases at J, with 14 bases between. CDR3 length: 14 residues. Germline V gene sequence: CDR1 SGHDT, CDR2 YYEEEE. CDR3 region: CASSLPGQGGGYTF. The CDR3 DNA sequence: TGTGCCAGCAGCTTGCCCGGGCAGGGTGGTGGCTACACCTTC.

The rearrangement links TRBV5-1 to TRBJ2-1; TRBD1 is a possible D gene (6 bases). Germline V gives CDR1 SGHRS, CDR2 YFSETQ. The CDR3 consists of 15 residues. V lost 0 bases, J lost 3 bases, and 10 bases lay in between. CDR3 in DNA: TGCGCCAGCAGCTTGGTTAGGGGGAACTACAATGAGCAGTTCTTC. Translation: CASSLVRGNYNEQFF.

This clone was counted only a few times. The V and J genes are TRBV2 and TRBJ1-2; perhaps TRBD1 as D (5 bases). The CDR3 length is 15 residues. The V end lost 2 bases, the J end lost 5 bases, and 15 bases lay between the germline ends. CDR1 is SNHLY and CDR2 is FYNNEI in the germline V gene. CDR3 amino acids: CASSEQGPLPYGYTF. Written as DNA, the CDR3 is TGTGCCAGCAGTGAACAGGGCCCCCTGCCATATGGCTACACCTTC.

V is TRBV4-2 and J is TRBJ2-7, with a weak D call TRBD1 (6 bases). The CDR3 is 16 residues long. The germline CDR1 and CDR2 sequences are LGHNA and YNFKEQ. V shed 0 bases and J shed 3 bases, with 15 bases lying between them. Here the CDR3 reads CASSQDGTSIIYEQYF. The CDR3 coding sequence is TGTGCCAGCAGCCAAGATGGGACATCTATAATCTACGAGCAGTACTTC.

The rearrangement links TRBV30 to TRBJ1-2; D not certain. CDR1 GTSNPN and CDR2 SVGIG come from the germline V gene (reference sequence). V was clipped by 4 bases and J by 4 bases, with 16 bases between them. The CDR3 runs to 14 residues. The CDR3 region has the DNA TGTGCCTGGACCGAGCGGGGTACCCTCTATGGCTACACCTTC. As protein: CAWTERGTLYGYTF.

The CDR3 DNA follows: TGTGCCAGCAGCCAAGTGCGGGGTAAGGGCGAGCAGTACTTC. Translating gives CASSQVRGKGEQYF. The V gene is TRBV14, the J gene TRBJ2-7; D is perhaps TRBD2 (6 bases). Germline CDR1 is SGHDN and CDR2 is FVKESK. Deletions cut 1 base from V and 6 bases from J, with 13 bases between. The CDR3 loop spans 14 amino acids.

The chain combines TRBV19 with TRBJ1-5; D remains ambiguous. Per the germline V gene, CDR1 is LNHDA and CDR2 is SQIVND (reference sequence). The V end lost 5 bases, the J end lost 0 bases, and 11 bases lay between the germline ends. The CDR3 runs 15 residues. Here the CDR3 reads CASSHGRSSNQPQHF. CDR3 DNA: TGTGCCAGTAGTCACGGGAGGTCTAGCAATCAGCCCCAGCATTTT.

The V call is TRBV5-6, the J call TRBJ2-6; TRBD1 is a possible D gene (5 bases). Germline values: CDR1 SGHDT, CDR2 YYEEEE. Trimming cost V 5 bases and J 0 bases, with 9 bases left between them. CDR3 length: 15 amino acids. The CDR3 protein is CASRYDSSGANVLTF. CDR3 coding DNA: TGTGCCAGCAGGTATGACAGCTCTGGGGCCAACGTCCTGACTTTC.

This rearrangement joins TRBV6-5 to TRBJ1-2, with 10 bases fitting TRBD1. Looked up from germline, CDR1 is MNHEY and CDR2 is SVGAGI. The CDR3 length is 14 residues. Trimming took 6 bases from V and 2 from J; bases not matched to a gene: 3. CDR3: CASSRQGANYGYTF. The CDR3 DNA reads as TGTGCCAGCAGCCGACAGGGGGCGAACTATGGCTACACCTTC.

The chain joins TRBV7-2 to TRBJ2-1, with TRBD2 matching 16 bases. Germline V gene lookup returns CDR1 SGHTA and CDR2 FQGNSA. The CDR3 contains 19 residues. The trim removed 5 bases at V and 7 bases at J, leaving 14 bases unmatched. In DNA, the CDR3 is TGTGCCAGCAGCCCGAGCGGCCCGGGACTAGCGGGGGGGTCGAATGAGCAGTTCTTC. Translating it yields CASSPSGPGLAGGSNEQFF.

The chain links TRBV29-1 to TRBJ2-7, with 8 bases that match TRBD1. The J segment lost 1 base and the V segment lost 7 bases, leaving 6 bases of the junction unmatched. Germline-derived CDR1 and CDR2 are SQVTM and ANQGSEA. The CDR3 runs to 13 residues. Here the CDR3 reads CSAATGDSYEQYF. DNA for the CDR3: TGCAGCGCTGCGACAGGGGATTCCTACGAGCAGTACTTC.